This TCR beta chain was captured by sequencing in a study of blood T cell repertoires in COVID-19. On the study more broadly: Samples representing acute and convalescent COVID-19 were sourced from the United States, Italy and Spain.

V lost 5 bases, J lost 7 bases, and 15 bases lay in between. The CDR3 contains 14 residues. The V gene's germline CDR1 is SEHNR and CDR2 FQNEAQ (reference sequence). Sequenced by immunoSEQ multiplex PCR; TCRdb stores in-frame clones only, minus some. The data show a few hundred thousand clones, more than 70% seen once. The sequencing sample was made of peripheral blood. This chain links TRBV7-9 with TRBJ1-5; D perhaps matches TRBD1 (5 bases). The clonotype originates from a woman aged 55-70 years with COVID-19, enrolled during active disease. In DNA form, the CDR3 reads TGTGCCAGCAGCGCTGGGGGGGTGGGACAGCCCCAGCATTTT. Amino acid sequence: CASSAGGVGQPQHF.